This entry concerns a single T cell receptor (beta chain). Its antigen is undetermined. V lost 0 bases to trimming and J lost 4 bases, with 12 bases between them. The CDR3 loop spans 14 amino acids. Germline values: CDR1 SQVTM, CDR2 ANQGSEA. Amplification of TCR alpha and beta CDR3 regions from RNA used iRepertoire nested multiplex PCR. TCRdb re-called the multiplex PCR reads through MiXCR, storing one row per CDR3 protein. The sample consists of some 93,000 distinct CDR3 sequences, approximately 39% of them appearing once. These data originate in a study of glioma-infiltrating T cells. Study-wide results and limits: Above-expected tissue-blood divergence occurred in all gliomas, most in low-grade ones.

The sequence was obtained from a human donor with low-grade glioma or glioblastoma, undergoing nonglioma brain surgery, or in good health (not recorded which). The sample was glioma tissue, nonneoplastic brain tissue, or PBMCs (not recorded which). The gene calls are TRBV29-1 and TRBJ1-2, with D possibly being TRBD1 (5 bases). The CDR3 sequence is CSVEEVGAGYGYTF. CDR3 coding DNA: TGCAGCGTTGAAGAGGTAGGGGCAGGCTATGGCTACACCTTC.